These 12 T cell receptor beta chains came from one sample sequenced in a study of T cells in Graves' hyperthyroidism and ophthalmopathy. From RNA transcripts, TCR beta CDR3 regions were amplified. During a first-round RT-PCR of the TCR CDR3, the HTBI primer set was used. One entry per CDR3 protein, called by TCRdb with MiXCR from the multiplex PCR reads. The sample has 400,000 or so distinct CDR3 sequences, over 12% seen once. The source material was blood. These receptors were obtained from a man between 50 and 59 years old with Graves' ophthalmopathy.

The chain recombines TRBV20-1 with TRBJ2-7; 10 positions agree with TRBD2. The V segment lost 2 bases and the J segment 6 bases; nucleotides outside the gene matches: 10. The CDR3 spans 15 residues. Germline V lookup: CDR1 DFQATT, CDR2 SNEGSKA (reference sequence). In DNA form, the CDR3 reads TGCAGTGCTAGATTACTACTAGCGGGAAAGGGCGAGCAGTACTTC. Translating gives CSARLLLAGKGEQYF.

This clonotype was seen many times. V is TRBV30 and J is TRBJ1-5; TRBD1 might be the D (5 bases). From germline, CDR1 is GTSNPN and CDR2 SVGIG (reference sequence). V lost 0 bases, J lost 4 bases, and 7 bases lay in between. The CDR3 runs 13 residues. The DNA for the CDR3 is TGTGCCTGGAGTGTCTCAGGGAATCAGCCCCAGCATTTT. Its protein is CAWSVSGNQPQHF.

This clonotype was picked up many times. V and J are TRBV20-1 and TRBJ2-7; TRBD1 matches at 9 bases. The CDR3 is made up of 14 amino acids. CDR1 and CDR2 (germline): DFQATT, SNEGSKA (reference sequence). The V and J ends lost 5 bases and 3 bases, in that order; junction bases with no gene match: 8. This CDR3 is CSAGPGQGHYEQYF. As DNA, the CDR3 is TGCAGTGCTGGGCCGGGACAGGGACACTACGAGCAGTACTTC.

This clonotype appeared many times. The chain has TRBV20-1 and TRBJ1-1, with D uncertain. V lost 0 bases and J lost 5, with 13 bases in between. The CDR3 spans 14 residues. In germline, CDR1 is DFQATT, CDR2 SNEGSKA (reference sequence). The CDR3, as DNA: TGCAGTGCTAGAGATCTCGTGGGTTTGACTGAAGCTTTCTTT. Its translation: CSARDLVGLTEAFF.

In this sample, this clonotype turned up many times. This sequence joins TRBV20-1 and TRBJ2-1; 14 bases match TRBD2. Germline values: CDR1 DFQATT, CDR2 SNEGSKA (reference sequence). J lost 7 bases, V lost 7 bases, and 9 bases had no gene match. This CDR3 region has 15 residues. In DNA, the CDR3 is TGCAGTGTCACCCTCGGGACTAGCGGGAGAAATGAGCAGTTCTTC. Translated: CSVTLGTSGRNEQFF.

This clonotype was observed a handful of times. The chain couples TRBV19 to TRBJ2-7; TRBD2 aligns across 10 bases. Per germline, CDR1 LNHDA and CDR2 SQIVND (reference sequence). V lost 2 bases to trimming and J lost 2 bases; unmatched junction nucleotides: 0. This CDR3 spans 14 amino acids. The CDR3 sequence is CASSISGRAYEQYF. The CDR3 bases are TGTGCCAGTAGTATAAGCGGGAGGGCCTACGAGCAGTACTTC.

There are many counts of this clonotype. This rearrangement joins TRBV19 to TRBJ2-7; TRBD1 matches 7 bases. CDR3 length: 14 amino acids. The V gene end was trimmed by 6 bases and the J gene end by 5 bases; junction bases not matched to a gene: 10. Germline lookup yields CDR1 LNHDA and CDR2 SQIVND (reference sequence). The CDR3 sequence is CASSTGQLGNEQYF. CDR3 DNA: TGTGCCAGTAGCACGGGACAGTTGGGCAACGAGCAGTACTTC.

In its sample, this clonotype was seen many times. J is TRBJ2-5 and V is TRBV6-1; 8 bases are a match to TRBD1. Germline-derived CDR1 and CDR2 are MNHNS and SASEGT. J was trimmed by 1 base and V by 0 bases; bases with no gene match: 4. The CDR3 is 16 amino acids. In DNA form, the CDR3 reads TGTGCCAGCAGTGAAGCGCCCGGACAGGGCCAAGAGACCCAGTACTTC. It yields the protein CASSEAPGQGQETQYF.

Note on this clonotype: Germline is not matched at one junction end, which may reflect a read error. The chain is built from TRBV7-2 and TRBJ2-7; 10 bases agree with TRBD2. Germline V gives CDR1 SGHTA, CDR2 FQGNSA. CDR3 length: 17 residues. In nucleotides, the CDR3 is TGCGCCAGCAGCCAAGGGGCTAGCGGGAGTTTTTCCTACGAGCAGTACTTC. It encodes CASSQGASGSFSYEQYF.

This clonotype appeared many times. This chain connects TRBV6-1 to TRBJ1-5; TRBD1 matches at 11 bases. The junction had 11 bases not matched to a gene; V was cut back by 6 bases and J by 7 bases. The CDR3 is made up of 16 amino acids. Germline-derived CDR1 and CDR2 are MNHNS and SASEGT. CDR3 region: CASSRIRTGGLQPQHF. DNA of the CDR3: TGTGCCAGCAGCCGAATACGGACAGGGGGCTTGCAGCCCCAGCATTTT.

This chain joins TRBV2 and TRBJ1-6; D is undetermined. Per the germline V gene, CDR1 is SNHLY and CDR2 is FYNNEI. Trimming pared 5 bases from V and 10 bases from J, leaving 15 bases between. CDR3 length: 14 amino acids. The CDR3 sequence is CASSTSTVGSPLHF. The CDR3 coding sequence is TGTGCCAGCAGTACGTCCACGGTGGGCTCACCCCTCCACTTT. The whole variable domain, filled in from reference TRBV2 and TRBJ1-6, reads EPEVTQTPSHQVTQMGQEVILRCVPISNHLYFYWYRQILGQKVEFLVSFYNNEISEKSEIFDDQFSVERPDGSNFTLKIRSTKLEDSAMYFCASSTSTVGSPLHFGNGTRLTVT.

The chain combines TRBV27 with TRBJ2-5; weak D call: TRBD2 (5 bases). The CDR3 runs to 16 residues. The germline V gene encodes CDR1 MNHEY and CDR2 SMNVEV (reference sequence). V was clipped by 0 bases and J by 0 bases, with 11 bases between them. CDR3 loop: CASSLSSGMYQETQYF. In DNA form, the CDR3 reads TGTGCCAGCAGTTTATCGTCCGGGATGTACCAAGAGACCCAGTACTTC.